This T cell receptor beta chain was identified in a study of cytomegalovirus exposure and HLA in healthy donors. Findings and limits, study-wide: In a later analysis, the majority of CMV-associated beta chains seemingly showed HLA restriction. Researchers reported in a later analysis that a missense DCLRE1C variant was tied to TCR beta V- and J-gene trimming. Many donors shared some public TCRs, even though most TCR sequences were rare.

A multiplex PCR was run with 60 Vbeta primers and 13 Jbeta primers. Produced via immunoSEQ multiplex PCR; TCRdb's table is partial and in-frame only. The top ten hold over 10% of the sample, which has tens of thousands of clones, around 87% seen once. V was clipped by 6 bases and J by 4 bases; unmatched bases: 7. This CDR3 comprises 15 residues. CDR1 KGHSH and CDR2 LQKENI come from the germline V gene. About this clone: Its antigen is unidentified.

The sequence was collected from a woman aged 25 to 39 in good health and CMV-seropositive. Sequenced input: PBMCs. This rearrangement joins TRBV18 to TRBJ2-2; 8 bases match TRBD1. CDR3 loop: CASSPGQGATGELFF. The CDR3 bases are TGTGCCAGCTCGCCCGGACAGGGAGCCACCGGGGAGCTGTTTTTT. The variable domain in full, completed from reference TRBV18 and TRBJ2-2, reads NAGVMQNPRHLVRRRGQEARLRCSPMKGHSHVYWYRQLPEEGLKFMVYLQKENIIDESGMPKERFSAEFPKEGPSILRIQQVVRGDSAAYFCASSPGQGATGELFFGEGSRLTVL.